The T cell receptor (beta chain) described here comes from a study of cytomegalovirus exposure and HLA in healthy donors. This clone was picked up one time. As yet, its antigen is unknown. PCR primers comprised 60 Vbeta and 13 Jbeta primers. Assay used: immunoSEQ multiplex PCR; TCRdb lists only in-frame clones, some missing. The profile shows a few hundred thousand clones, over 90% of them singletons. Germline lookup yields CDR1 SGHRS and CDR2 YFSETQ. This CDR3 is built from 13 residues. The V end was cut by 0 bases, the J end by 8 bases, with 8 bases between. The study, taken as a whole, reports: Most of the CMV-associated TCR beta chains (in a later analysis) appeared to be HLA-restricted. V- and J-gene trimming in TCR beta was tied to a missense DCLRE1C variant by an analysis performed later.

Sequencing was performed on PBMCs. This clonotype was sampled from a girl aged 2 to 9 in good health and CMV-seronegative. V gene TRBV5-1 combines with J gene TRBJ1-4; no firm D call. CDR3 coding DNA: TGCGCCAGCAGCTTGGTCAGTGGCGAAAAACTGTTTTTT. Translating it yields CASSLVSGEKLFF.